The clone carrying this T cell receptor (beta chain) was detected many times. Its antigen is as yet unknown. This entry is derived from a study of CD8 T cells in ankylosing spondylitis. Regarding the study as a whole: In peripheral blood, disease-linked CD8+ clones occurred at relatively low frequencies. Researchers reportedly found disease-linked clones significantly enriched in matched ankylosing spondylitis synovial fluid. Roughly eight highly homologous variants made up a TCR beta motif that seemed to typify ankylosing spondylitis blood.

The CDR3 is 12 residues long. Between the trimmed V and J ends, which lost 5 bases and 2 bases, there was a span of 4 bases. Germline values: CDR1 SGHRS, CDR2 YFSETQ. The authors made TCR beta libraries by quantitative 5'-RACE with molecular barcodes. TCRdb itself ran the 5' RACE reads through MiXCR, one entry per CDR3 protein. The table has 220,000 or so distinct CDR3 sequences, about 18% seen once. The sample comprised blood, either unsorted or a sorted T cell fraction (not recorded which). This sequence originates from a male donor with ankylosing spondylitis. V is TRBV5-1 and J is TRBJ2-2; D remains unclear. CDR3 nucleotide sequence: TGCGCCAGCAGGCCCAACACCGGGGAGCTGTTTTTT. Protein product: CASRPNTGELFF.